This TCR beta chain was sequenced in a study of control samples from healthy donors and cancer patients. Clones were read by immunoSEQ multiplex PCR, and TCRdb kept only the in-frame ones, dropping some. The sample records some 82,000 clones, approximately 87% being singletons. CDR3 length: 15 amino acids. CDR1 and CDR2 (germline): LNHDA, SQIVND (reference sequence). Trimming at V came to 3 bases and at J to 6 bases, leaving 10 bases not matched to a gene. V and J are TRBV19 and TRBJ1-1; 7 bases map to TRBD1. The receptor's source is a man aged 45-65 years in good health. The sample taken for sequencing was blood. The CDR3 nucleotides read TGTGCCAGTAGTATCCGACAGGGTTTAGTGGCTGAAGCTTTCTTT. Translating gives CASSIRQGLVAEAFF.